These T cell receptor beta chains were read from a single sample in a study of shared clonotypes between healthy human individuals. This table comes from immunoSEQ multiplex PCR, and its TCRdb copy is limited to in-frame clones, with some not included. The table shows 1.5 million to 2.5 million clones, with about 95% occurring only once. Sequenced: naive CD8+ T cells sorted from blood. The receptors derive from a man aged 18 to 30 in good health. The CDR3 runs from the conserved cysteine through the conserved F or W. Each record gives: V gene, J gene, CDR3 length, clone size, D gene, CDR3 protein, CDR3 DNA. The D gene is left open where the match is weak. Rows may omit the clone size; those that give it use once, few, many or a size class.

>TRBV5-4|TRBJ2-1|15|-|TRBD1
CASSAGQGTNNEQFF
TGTGCCAGCAGCGCCGGACAGGGTACTAACAATGAGCAGTTCTTC
>TRBV27|TRBJ2-2|13|-|-
CASSLRSPGELFF
TGTGCCAGCAGTTTAAGGTCCCCCGGGGAGCTGTTTTTT
>TRBV7-2|TRBJ2-3|14|-|TRBD2
CASSPGLAQDTQYF
TGTGCCAGCAGCCCAGGACTAGCGCAAGATACGCAGTATTTT
>TRBV5-4|TRBJ2-4|15|-|-
CASSLAGVAKNIQYF
TGTGCCAGCAGCTTGGCGGGGGTAGCCAAAAACATTCAGTACTTC
>TRBV11-2|TRBJ1-1|13|once|TRBD1
CASSVGRGIEAFF
TGTGCCAGCAGCGTGGGCAGGGGGATTGAAGCTTTCTTT
>TRBV18|TRBJ2-2|16|-|TRBD2
CASSPEGRASAGELFF
TGTGCCAGCTCACCAGAGGGGAGGGCTTCGGCCGGGGAGCTGTTTTTT
>TRBV5-4|TRBJ1-5|13|-|TRBD1
CASSPDRAQPQHF
TGTGCCAGCAGCCCAGACAGGGCTCAGCCCCAGCATTTT
>TRBV5-6|TRBJ2-3|16|-|-
CASSWGRETSTDTQYF
TGTGCCAGCAGCTGGGGACGGGAGACAAGCACAGATACGCAGTATTTT
>TRBV6-6|TRBJ1-2|12|-|-
CASSRDDYGYTF
TGTGCCAGTTCTCGAGATGACTATGGCTACACCTTC
>TRBV18|TRBJ1-5|14|-|-
CASSPLLGKQPQHF
TGTGCCAGCTCACCACTCTTAGGGAAGCAGCCCCAGCATTTT
>TRBV5-1|TRBJ2-7|14|-|-
CASSMSGTVDEQYF
TGCGCCAGCAGCATGTCCGGGACGGTTGACGAGCAGTACTTC
>TRBV4-1|TRBJ2-4|17|-|TRBD2
CASSQGSGGAAKNIQYF
TGCGCCAGCAGCCAAGGAAGCGGGGGGGCGGCCAAAAACATTCAGTACTTC
>TRBV9|TRBJ2-2|16|-|TRBD2
CASSVGLAIYTGELFF
TGTGCCAGCAGCGTAGGACTAGCGATTTACACCGGGGAGCTGTTTTTT
>TRBV7-9|TRBJ1-1|15|-|-
CASSSRDTLNTEAFF
TGTGCCAGCAGCTCCAGGGACACTTTGAACACTGAAGCTTTCTTT
>TRBV13|TRBJ2-7|14|-|TRBD2
CASSPQREPSEQYF
TGTGCCAGCAGCCCCCAGCGGGAGCCCTCCGAGCAGTACTTC
>TRBV4-1|TRBJ2-3|17|-|-
CASSQNPAGTFGDTQYF
TGCGCCAGCAGCCAAAATCCGGCCGGGACCTTTGGGGATACGCAGTATTTT
>TRBV10-2|TRBJ1-5|15|-|-
CASSEGTPGNQPQHF
TGCGCCAGCAGTGAGGGGACACCTGGGAATCAGCCCCAGCATTTT
>TRBV2|TRBJ2-1|14|-|TRBD2
CASSGLAGYNEQFF
TGTGCCAGCAGTGGTCTAGCGGGGTACAATGAGCAGTTCTTC